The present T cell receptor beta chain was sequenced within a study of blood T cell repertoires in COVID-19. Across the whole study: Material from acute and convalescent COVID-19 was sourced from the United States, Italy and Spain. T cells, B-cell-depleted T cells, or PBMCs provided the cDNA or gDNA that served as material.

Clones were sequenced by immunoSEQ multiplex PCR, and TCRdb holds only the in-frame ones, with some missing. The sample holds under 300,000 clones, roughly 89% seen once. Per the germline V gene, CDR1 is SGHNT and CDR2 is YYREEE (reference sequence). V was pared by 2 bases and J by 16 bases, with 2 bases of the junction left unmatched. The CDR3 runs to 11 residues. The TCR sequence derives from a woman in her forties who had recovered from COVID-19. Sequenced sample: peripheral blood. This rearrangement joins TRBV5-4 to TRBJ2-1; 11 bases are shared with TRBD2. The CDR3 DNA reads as TGTGCCAGCAGCTTTAGCGGGGGGGTATTCTTC. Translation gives CASSFSGGVFF.